Below, 10 T cell receptor beta chains from the same sample are listed, as sequenced in a study of CD8 T cells in Susac syndrome. cDNA came from about 0.5 to 1 ug RNA primed by random hexamers. TCRdb ran MiXCR on the immunoSEQ multiplex PCR reads and lists one entry per CDR3 protein. The sample consists of nearly 110,000 distinct CDR3 sequences, roughly 94% of them appearing once. Specimen: CD8+ T cells from PBMCs. The receptors shown here come from a human donor with Susac syndrome.

The V gene is TRBV7-9, the J gene TRBJ1-5, with 8 positions matching TRBD1. The ends lost 5 bases at V and 7 bases at J; junction bases unmatched: 7. The CDR3 has 14 residues. Germline V gene lookup returns CDR1 SEHNR and CDR2 FQNEAQ (reference sequence). The CDR3 DNA is TGTGCCAGCAGCATCGGACAGGGAGGGCAGCCCCAGCATTTT. Translating it yields CASSIGQGGQPQHF. Combining the CDR3 with reference TRBV7-9 and TRBJ1-5 gives the whole variable domain DTGVSQNPRHKITKRGQNVTFRCDPISEHNRLYWYRQTLGQGPEFLTYFQNEAQLEKSRLLSDRFSAERPKGSFSTLEIQRTEQGDSAMYLCASSIGQGGQPQHFGDGTRLSIL.

The chain uses TRBV20-1 and TRBJ1-1; the D is unclear. CDR1 DFQATT and CDR2 SNEGSKA come from the germline V gene (reference sequence). CDR3 length: 13 amino acids. Trimming took 1 base from V and 1 from J, leaving 7 bases between them. Written as DNA, the CDR3 is TGCAGTGCTAGAGGGCAGTCGAACACTGAAGCTTTCTTT. As protein: CSARGQSNTEAFF.

The V call is TRBV21-1, the J call TRBJ1-1; no DNA check was done on the table's D call, TRBD1. TRBV21-1 is described as a pseudogene. The CDR3 covers 10 residues. CDR3 sequence: CARGTVEAFF. DNA of the CDR3: TGTGCCCGGGGCACAGTTGAAGCTTTCTTT.

The chain recombines TRBV7-6 with TRBJ2-7, with 7 bases identical to TRBD1. Losses at the gene ends were 4 bases for V and 3 bases for J; bases not matched to a gene: 6. Germline-derived CDR1 and CDR2 are SGHVS and FNYEAQ. CDR3 length equals 14 residues. This CDR3 is CASSWRTGNYEQYF. CDR3 nucleotides: TGTGCCAGCAGCTGGAGGACAGGAAACTACGAGCAGTACTTC.

This chain joins TRBV12-3 or TRBV12-4 and TRBJ2-5; TRBD2 agrees at 10 bases. The CDR3 is 13 residues long. J gave up 5 bases and V 11 bases, and 8 bases lay outside the gene matches. CDR3 DNA: TGTGCCGGAGCGGGGGGGCCCTTGGAGACCCAGTACTTC. Translated, it gives CAGAGGPLETQYF.

The V call is TRBV29-1, the J call TRBJ2-7, with 7 bases fitting TRBD2. This CDR3 is 14 amino acids long. The J segment lost 4 bases and the V segment lost 4 bases, leaving 10 bases of the junction unmatched. Germline-derived CDR1 and CDR2 are SQVTM and ANQGSEA. The CDR3 nucleotides read TGCAGCGTTGGGGAGGGGAAACGCCCTTACGAGCAGTACTTC. It encodes CSVGEGKRPYEQYF.

The chain uses TRBV12-3 or TRBV12-4 and TRBJ2-3; no reliable D call. There are 14 residues in the CDR3. V shed 5 bases and J shed 0 bases, with 9 bases lying between them. The CDR3 sequence is CASSPNHSTDTQYF. CDR3 nucleotides: TGTGCCAGCAGTCCCAACCATAGCACAGATACGCAGTATTTT.

The V and J genes are TRBV3-1 and TRBJ2-3, with D unresolved. This CDR3 has 15 residues. The ends were cut back, 1 base at V and 5 bases at J, with 13 bases in the middle. Germline-derived CDR1 and CDR2 are LGHDT and YNNKEL (reference sequence). Here the CDR3 DNA reads TGTGCCAGCAGCCAAGGGGTCTTCCTTGGAGATACGCAGTATTTT. It encodes CASSQGVFLGDTQYF.

The V call is TRBV20-1, the J call TRBJ2-2, with 7 bases fitting TRBD2. Looked up from germline, CDR1 is DFQATT and CDR2 is SNEGSKA (reference sequence). The CDR3 spans 16 residues. V shed 4 bases, J shed 3 bases, and the junction held 11 bases outside the gene matches. CDR3 loop: CSAKEGGAGDTGELFF. The DNA for the CDR3 is TGCAGTGCTAAGGAGGGAGGGGCGGGGGACACCGGGGAGCTGTTTTTT.

This rearrangement joins TRBV11-2 to TRBJ1-2, with D perhaps matching TRBD1 (5 bases). In germline, CDR1 is SGHAT, CDR2 FQNNGV. The V end lost 5 bases, the J end lost 5 bases, and 15 bases lay between the germline ends. The CDR3 is 14 residues long. CDR3: CASSRGLELYGYTF. The CDR3 nucleotides read TGTGCCAGCAGCCGGGGACTGGAGTTATATGGCTACACCTTC. The complete variable domain, with remaining parts taken from reference TRBV11-2 and TRBJ1-2, reads EAGVAQSPRYKIIEKRQSVAFWCNPISGHATLYWYQQILGQGPKLLIQFQNNGVVDDSQLPKDRFSAERLKGVDSTLKIQPAKLEDSAVYLCASSRGLELYGYTFGSGTRLTVV.